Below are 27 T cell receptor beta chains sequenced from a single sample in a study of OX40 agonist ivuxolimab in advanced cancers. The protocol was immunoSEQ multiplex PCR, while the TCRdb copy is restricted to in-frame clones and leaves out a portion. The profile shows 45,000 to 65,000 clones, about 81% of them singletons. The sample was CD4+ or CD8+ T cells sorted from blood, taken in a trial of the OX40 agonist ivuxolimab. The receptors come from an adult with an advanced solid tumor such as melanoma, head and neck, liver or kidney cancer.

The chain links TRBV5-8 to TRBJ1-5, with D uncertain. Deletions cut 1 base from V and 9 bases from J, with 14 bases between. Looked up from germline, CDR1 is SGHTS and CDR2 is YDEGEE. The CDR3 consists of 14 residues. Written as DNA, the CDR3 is TGTGCCAGCAGCTTGAAGGGATCATTGCGGCCCCAGCATTTT. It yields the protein CASSLKGSLRPQHF.

The CDR3 nucleotides read TGTGCCAGCAGCCCCCAGGGGGCCGGGGCCAACGTCCTGACTTTC. Translated, it gives CASSPQGAGANVLTF. The rearrangement joins TRBV25-1 to TRBJ2-6; 8 nucleotides align to TRBD1. The CDR3 runs to 15 residues. Germline assignment: CDR1 MGHDK and CDR2 SYGVNS. The ends lost 6 bases at V and 4 bases at J; junction bases unmatched: 5. The full variable domain, rest sourced from reference TRBV25-1 and TRBJ2-6, is EADIYQTPRYLVIGTGKKITLECSQTMGHDKMYWYQQDPGMELHLIHYSYGVNSTEKGDLSSESTVSRIRTEHFPLTLESARPSHTSQYLCASSPQGAGANVLTFGAGSRLTVL.

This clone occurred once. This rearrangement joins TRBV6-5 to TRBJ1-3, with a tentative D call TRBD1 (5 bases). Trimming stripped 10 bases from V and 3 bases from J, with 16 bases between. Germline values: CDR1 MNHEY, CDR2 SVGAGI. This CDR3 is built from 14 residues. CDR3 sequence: CATARGGVGNTIYF. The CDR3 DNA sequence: TGTGCCACCGCCCGTGGGGGTGTTGGAAACACCATATATTTT.

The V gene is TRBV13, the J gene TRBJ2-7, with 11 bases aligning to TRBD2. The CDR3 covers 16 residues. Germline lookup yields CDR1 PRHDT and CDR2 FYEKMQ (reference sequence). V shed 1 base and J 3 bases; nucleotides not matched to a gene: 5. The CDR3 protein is CASSLDSGLAVYEQYF. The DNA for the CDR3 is TGTGCCAGCAGCTTAGACTCGGGACTAGCGGTCTACGAGCAGTACTTC.

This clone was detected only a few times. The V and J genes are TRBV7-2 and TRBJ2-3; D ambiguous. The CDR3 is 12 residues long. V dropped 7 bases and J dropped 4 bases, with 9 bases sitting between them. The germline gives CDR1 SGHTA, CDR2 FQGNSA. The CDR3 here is CASKRASDTQYF. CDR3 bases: TGTGCCAGCAAAAGGGCATCAGATACGCAGTATTTT.

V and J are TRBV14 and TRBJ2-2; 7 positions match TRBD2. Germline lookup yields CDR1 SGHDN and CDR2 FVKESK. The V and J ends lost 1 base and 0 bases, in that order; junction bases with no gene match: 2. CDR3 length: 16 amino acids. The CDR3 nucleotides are TGTGCCAGCAGCCAAGTAGCGGGCTCGAACACCGGGGAGCTGTTTTTT. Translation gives CASSQVAGSNTGELFF.

The CDR3 here is CASTPGQGFLNTGELFF. Written as DNA, the CDR3 is TGTGCCAGCACCCCGGGACAGGGCTTCCTGAACACCGGGGAGCTGTTTTTT. J is TRBJ2-2 and V is TRBV7-9, with 9 nucleotides matching TRBD1. Germline CDR1 is SEHNR and CDR2 is FQNEAQ (reference sequence). Germline trimming cut 7 bases from V and 1 base from J; bases unmatched to any gene: 10. The CDR3 covers 17 residues.

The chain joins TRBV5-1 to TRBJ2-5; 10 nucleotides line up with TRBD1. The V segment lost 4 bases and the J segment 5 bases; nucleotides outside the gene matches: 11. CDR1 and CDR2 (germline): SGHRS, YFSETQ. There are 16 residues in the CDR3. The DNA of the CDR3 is TGCGCCAGCAGCCTGGAACCGGGACAGGGGCTGGAGACCCAGTACTTC. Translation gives CASSLEPGQGLETQYF.

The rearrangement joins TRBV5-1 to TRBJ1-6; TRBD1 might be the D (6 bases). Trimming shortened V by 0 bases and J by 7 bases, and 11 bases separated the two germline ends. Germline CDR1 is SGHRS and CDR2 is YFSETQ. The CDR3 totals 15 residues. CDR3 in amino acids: CASSLEGQGNSPLHF. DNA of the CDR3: TGCGCCAGCAGCTTGGAGGGTCAGGGGAATTCACCCCTCCACTTT.

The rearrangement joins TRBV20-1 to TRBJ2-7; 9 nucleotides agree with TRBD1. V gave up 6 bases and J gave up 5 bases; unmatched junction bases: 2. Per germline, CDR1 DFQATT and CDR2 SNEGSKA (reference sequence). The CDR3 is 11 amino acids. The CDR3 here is CSARDRDEQYF. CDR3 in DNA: TGCAGTGCGAGGGACAGGGACGAGCAGTACTTC.

CDR3 protein: CASSFKGFDTGELFF. DNA for the CDR3: TGTGCCAGCAGCTTTAAGGGTTTCGACACCGGGGAGCTGTTTTTT. The chain uses TRBV5-6 and TRBJ2-2, with D uncertain. The length of the CDR3 is 15 residues. V gave up 2 bases and J gave up 3 bases, with 11 bases separating them. Per germline, CDR1 SGHDT and CDR2 YYEEEE.

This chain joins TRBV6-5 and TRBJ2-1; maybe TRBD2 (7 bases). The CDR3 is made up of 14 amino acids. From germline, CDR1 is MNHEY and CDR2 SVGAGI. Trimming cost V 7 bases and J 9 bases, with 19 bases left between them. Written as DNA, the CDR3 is TGTGCCAGCACGACCAGGGGAGGGACGGGTGAGCAGTTCTTC. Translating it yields CASTTRGGTGEQFF.

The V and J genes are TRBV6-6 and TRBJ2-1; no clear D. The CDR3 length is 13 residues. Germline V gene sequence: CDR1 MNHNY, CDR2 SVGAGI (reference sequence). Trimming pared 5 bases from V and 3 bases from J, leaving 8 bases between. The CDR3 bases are TGTGCCAGCAGTCCAAGCCTCTACAATGAGCAGTTCTTC. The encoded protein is CASSPSLYNEQFF.

CDR3 amino acids: CASSEGEGQGHEQYF. The CDR3 coding sequence is TGTGCCAGCAGCGAAGGAGAAGGGCAGGGCCACGAGCAGTACTTC. The V gene is TRBV9, the J gene TRBJ2-7, with a tentative D call TRBD1 (5 bases). Trimming took 3 bases from V and 5 from J, leaving 18 bases between them. Germline loops: CDR1 SGDLS, CDR2 YYNGEE. This CDR3 region has 15 residues.

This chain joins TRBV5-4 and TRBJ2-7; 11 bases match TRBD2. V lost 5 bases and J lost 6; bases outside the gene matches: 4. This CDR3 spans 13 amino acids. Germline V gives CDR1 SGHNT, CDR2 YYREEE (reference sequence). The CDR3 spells CASRRLAGGEQYF. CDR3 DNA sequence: TGTGCCAGCAGGAGGCTAGCGGGGGGCGAGCAGTACTTC.

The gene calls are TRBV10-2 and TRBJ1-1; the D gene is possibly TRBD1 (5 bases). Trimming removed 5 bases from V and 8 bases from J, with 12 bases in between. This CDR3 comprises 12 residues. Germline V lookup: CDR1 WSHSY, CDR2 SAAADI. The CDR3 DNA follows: TGCGCCAGCAGTACCGGGGCCCAAGAAGCTTTCTTT. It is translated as CASSTGAQEAFF.

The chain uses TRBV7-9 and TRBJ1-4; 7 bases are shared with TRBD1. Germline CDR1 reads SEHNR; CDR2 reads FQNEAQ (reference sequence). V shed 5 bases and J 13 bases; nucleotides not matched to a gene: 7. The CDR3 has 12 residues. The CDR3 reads CASSPLTGILFF. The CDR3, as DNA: TGTGCCAGCAGCCCCCTGACAGGGATACTGTTTTTT.

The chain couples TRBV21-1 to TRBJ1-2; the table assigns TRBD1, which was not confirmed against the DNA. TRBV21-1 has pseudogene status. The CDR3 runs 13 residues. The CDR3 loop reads CASSNRNFYGYTF. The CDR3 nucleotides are TGTGCCAGCTCGAACAGGAACTTCTATGGCTACACCTTC.

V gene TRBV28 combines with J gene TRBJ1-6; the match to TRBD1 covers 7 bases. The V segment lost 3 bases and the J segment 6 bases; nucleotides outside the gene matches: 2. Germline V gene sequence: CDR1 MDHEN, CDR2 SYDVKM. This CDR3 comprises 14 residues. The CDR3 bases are TGTGCCAGCAGTTTCTACAGGGGTAATTCACCCCTCCACTTT. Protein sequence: CASSFYRGNSPLHF.

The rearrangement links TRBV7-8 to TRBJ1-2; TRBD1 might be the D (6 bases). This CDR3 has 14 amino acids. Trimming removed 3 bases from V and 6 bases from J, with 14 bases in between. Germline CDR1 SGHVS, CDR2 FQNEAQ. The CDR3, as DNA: TGTGCCAGCAGCTTGTCGTGGGGGGGCGATGGCTACACCTTC. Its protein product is CASSLSWGGDGYTF.

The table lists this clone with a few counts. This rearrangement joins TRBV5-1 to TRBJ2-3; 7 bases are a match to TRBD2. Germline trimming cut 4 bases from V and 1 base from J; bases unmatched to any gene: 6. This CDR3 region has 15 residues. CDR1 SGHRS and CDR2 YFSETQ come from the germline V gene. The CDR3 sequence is CASSQASGRTDTQYF. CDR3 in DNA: TGCGCCAGCAGCCAGGCTAGCGGCCGCACAGATACGCAGTATTTT.

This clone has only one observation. This CDR3 reads CATSRGRTGNNSPLHF. The CDR3, as DNA: TGTGCCACCAGCAGAGGTCGGACAGGGAACAATTCACCCCTCCACTTT. V and J are TRBV15 and TRBJ1-6; the match to TRBD1 covers 8 bases. The CDR3 is 16 residues long. Germline values: CDR1 LNHNV, CDR2 YYDKDF (reference sequence). J was trimmed by 7 bases and V by 1 base; bases with no gene match: 6.

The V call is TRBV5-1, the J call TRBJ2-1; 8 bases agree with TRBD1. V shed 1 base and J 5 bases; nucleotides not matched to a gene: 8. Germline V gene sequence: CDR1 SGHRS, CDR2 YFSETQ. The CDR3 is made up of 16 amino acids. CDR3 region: CASSLKGTGSNNEQFF. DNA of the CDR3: TGCGCCAGCAGCTTGAAAGGGACAGGTTCAAACAATGAGCAGTTCTTC.

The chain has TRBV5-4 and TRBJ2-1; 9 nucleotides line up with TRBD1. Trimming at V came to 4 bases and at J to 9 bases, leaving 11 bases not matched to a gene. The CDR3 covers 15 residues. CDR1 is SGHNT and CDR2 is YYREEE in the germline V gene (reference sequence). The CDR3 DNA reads TGTGCCAGCAGCGTCCGGGACAGGGTGCTCAGTGAGCAGTTCTTC. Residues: CASSVRDRVLSEQFF.

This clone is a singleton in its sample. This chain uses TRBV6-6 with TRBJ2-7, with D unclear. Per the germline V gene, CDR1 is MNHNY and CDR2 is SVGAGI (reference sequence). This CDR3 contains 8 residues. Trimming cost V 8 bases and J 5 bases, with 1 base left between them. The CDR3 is CASDEQYF. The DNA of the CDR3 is TGTGCCAGCGACGAGCAGTACTTC.

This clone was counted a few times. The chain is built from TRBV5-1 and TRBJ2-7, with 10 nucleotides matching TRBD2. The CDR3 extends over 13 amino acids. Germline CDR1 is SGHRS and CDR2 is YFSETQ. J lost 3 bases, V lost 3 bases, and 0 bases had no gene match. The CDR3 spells CASSWTSGYEQYF. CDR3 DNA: TGCGCCAGCAGCTGGACTAGCGGCTACGAGCAGTACTTC.

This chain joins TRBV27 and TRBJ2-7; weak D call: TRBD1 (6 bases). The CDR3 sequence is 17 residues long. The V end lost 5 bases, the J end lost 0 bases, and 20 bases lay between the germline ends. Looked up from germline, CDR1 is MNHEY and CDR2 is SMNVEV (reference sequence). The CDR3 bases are TGTGCCAGCAGTCCCGGTACAGGGTCCCCCATCTCCTACGAGCAGTACTTC. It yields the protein CASSPGTGSPISYEQYF.